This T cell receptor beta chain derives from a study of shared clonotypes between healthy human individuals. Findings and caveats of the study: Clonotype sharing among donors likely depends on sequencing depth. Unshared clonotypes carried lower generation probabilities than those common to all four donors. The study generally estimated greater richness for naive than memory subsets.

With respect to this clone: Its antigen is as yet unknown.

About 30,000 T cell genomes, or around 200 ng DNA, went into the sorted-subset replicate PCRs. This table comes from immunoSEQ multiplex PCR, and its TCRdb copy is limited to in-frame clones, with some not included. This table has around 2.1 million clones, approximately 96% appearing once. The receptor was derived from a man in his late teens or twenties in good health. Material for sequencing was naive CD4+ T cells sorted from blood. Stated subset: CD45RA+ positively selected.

CDR3 residues: CASRSGGAETQYF. The CDR3 nucleotides are TGTGCCAGCCGGAGCGGGGGAGCGGAGACCCAGTACTTC. The chain joins TRBV28 to TRBJ2-5; TRBD2 agrees at 8 bases. The germline V gene has CDR1 MDHEN and CDR2 SYDVKM. This CDR3 has 13 amino acids. The V segment lost 8 bases and the J segment 5 bases; nucleotides outside the gene matches: 7.